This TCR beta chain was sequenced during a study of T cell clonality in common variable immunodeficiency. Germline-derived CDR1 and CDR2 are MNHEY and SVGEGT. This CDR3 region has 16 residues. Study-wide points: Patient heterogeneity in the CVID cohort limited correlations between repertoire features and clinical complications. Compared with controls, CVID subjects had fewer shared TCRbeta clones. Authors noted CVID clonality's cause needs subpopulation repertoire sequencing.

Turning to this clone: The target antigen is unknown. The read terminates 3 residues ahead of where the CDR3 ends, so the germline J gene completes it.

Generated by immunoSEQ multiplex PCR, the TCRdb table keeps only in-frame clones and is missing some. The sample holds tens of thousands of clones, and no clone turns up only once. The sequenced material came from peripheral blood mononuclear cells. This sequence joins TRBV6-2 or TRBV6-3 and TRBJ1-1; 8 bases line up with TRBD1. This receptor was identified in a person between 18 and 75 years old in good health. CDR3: CASSSPLDREEIRAFF. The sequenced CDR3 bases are TGTGCCAGCAGTTCTCCACTGGACAGGGAAGAAATAAGA.